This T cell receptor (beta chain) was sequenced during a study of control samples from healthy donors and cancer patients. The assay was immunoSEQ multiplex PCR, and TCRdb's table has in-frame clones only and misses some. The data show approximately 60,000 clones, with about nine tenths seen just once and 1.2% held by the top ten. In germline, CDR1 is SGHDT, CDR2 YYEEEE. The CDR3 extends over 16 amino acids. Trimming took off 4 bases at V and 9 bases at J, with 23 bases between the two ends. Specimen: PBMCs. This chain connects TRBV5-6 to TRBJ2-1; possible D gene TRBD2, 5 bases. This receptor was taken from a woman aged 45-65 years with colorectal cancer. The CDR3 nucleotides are TGTGCCAGCAGCCGTGGGGAGAGGCCGGTTCGCTTTGAGCAGTTCTTC. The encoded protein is CASSRGERPVRFEQFF.